The 25 T cell receptor beta chains below were found in one sample sequenced in a study of cytomegalovirus exposure and HLA in healthy donors (TCRdb year 2017). The method was the immunoSEQ multiplex PCR assay. Imported from immuneACCESS, the table was reduced by TCRdb to in-frame sequences with V and J called. These copies leave out some clones; in studies compared against another copy, an unresolved V gene accounts for under half, and the cause of the remainder is not known. The sample table records a few hundred thousand clones; 86% of these occur just once. The ten largest account for about 0.91% of the sample. Sequenced material: PBMCs. Receptors were obtained from a woman younger than 30 in good health and CMV-seronegative.

J is TRBJ2-7 and V is TRBV9; 12 positions match TRBD2. V was clipped by 3 bases and J by 5 bases; unmatched bases: 12. The V gene's germline CDR1 is SGDLS and CDR2 YYNGEE. This CDR3 is built from 17 residues. The chain's CDR3 is CASSDRPGLAGFHEQYF. Here the CDR3 DNA reads TGTGCCAGCAGCGACCGCCCCGGACTAGCGGGATTTCACGAGCAGTACTTC.

This chain uses TRBV7-2 with TRBJ2-2; D not resolved. Trimming pared 5 bases from V and 4 bases from J, leaving 11 bases between. There are 14 residues in the CDR3. Germline CDR1 SGHTA, CDR2 FQGNSA. CDR3 sequence reads: CASSTRLITGELFF. The CDR3 nucleotides read TGTGCCAGCAGCACAAGACTCATCACCGGGGAGCTGTTTTTT. Together with reference TRBV7-2 and TRBJ2-2, the CDR3 gives the full variable domain: GAGVSQSPSNKVTEKGKDVELRCDPISGHTALYWYRQSLGQGLEFLIYFQGNSAPDKSGLPSDRFSAERTGGSVSTLTIQRTQQEDSAVYLCASSTRLITGELFFGEGSRLTVL.

This rearrangement joins TRBV7-9 to TRBJ1-2; no clear D. Trimming pared 5 bases from V and 8 bases from J, leaving 15 bases between. CDR1 is SEHNR, CDR2 FQNEAQ, per germline (reference sequence). The CDR3 is made up of 13 amino acids. In nucleotides, the CDR3 is TGTGCCAGCAGCCCCCGGCCGGGGAGCGGCTACACCTTC. As protein: CASSPRPGSGYTF.

V gene TRBV18 combines with J gene TRBJ2-7, with 9 nucleotides matching TRBD1. From germline, CDR1 is KGHSH and CDR2 LQKENI. The CDR3 is made up of 14 amino acids. V lost 4 bases to trimming and J lost 2 bases; unmatched junction nucleotides: 3. CDR3 in DNA: TGTGCCAGCTCACTGGACAGGGGCACCTACGAGCAGTACTTC. This translates into CASSLDRGTYEQYF. The whole variable domain, remainder taken from reference TRBV18 and TRBJ2-7, is NAGVMQNPRHLVRRRGQEARLRCSPMKGHSHVYWYRQLPEEGLKFMVYLQKENIIDESGMPKERFSAEFPKEGPSILRIQQVVRGDSAAYFCASSLDRGTYEQYFGPGTRLTVT.

This sequence joins TRBV4-3 and TRBJ2-7; 12 bases agree with TRBD1. V trimming: 0 bases; J trimming: 7 bases; junction bases outside the gene matches: 7. The CDR3 spans 16 residues. CDR1 LGHNA and CDR2 YSLEER come from the germline V gene. CDR3 in DNA: TGCGCCAGCAGCCAAGAACCGGGACAGGGGGCCTGGGAGCAGTACTTC. Its translation: CASSQEPGQGAWEQYF.

The chain employs TRBV6-5 and TRBJ2-2, with D perhaps TRBD2 (5 bases). Germline loops: CDR1 MNHEY, CDR2 SVGAGI. The CDR3 runs 16 residues. Between the trimmed V and J ends, which lost 2 bases and 5 bases, there was a span of 15 bases. The CDR3 bases are TGTGCCAGCAGTTACGGATGGGAACCGGGGACCGGGGAGCTGTTTTTT. Amino acid sequence: CASSYGWEPGTGELFF.

V and J are TRBV7-8 and TRBJ2-7; 9 positions match TRBD2. This CDR3 contains 14 residues. V was clipped by 1 base and J by 12 bases; unmatched bases: 10. The germline V gene encodes CDR1 SGHVS and CDR2 FQNEAQ. The CDR3 DNA follows: TGTGCCAGCAGCTTAGAACCACTAGCGGGCGACTTGTACTTC. Translation: CASSLEPLAGDLYF.

This clone turned up a few times. One end of the junction fails to match germline, which may point to a read error. The J gene is TRBJ2-7, the V gene TRBV7-2; possible D gene TRBD2, 5 bases. The CDR3 extends over 12 amino acids. Looked up from germline, CDR1 is SGHTA and CDR2 is FQGNSA. The CDR3 protein is CASSLVDSPASF. The CDR3 DNA is TGTGCCAGCAGCTTAGTGGACTCCCCAGCTAGCTTC.

The J gene is TRBJ1-4, the V gene TRBV28, with D possibly being TRBD1 (5 bases). Germline values: CDR1 MDHEN, CDR2 SYDVKM. The CDR3 extends over 14 amino acids. Between the trimmed V and J ends, which lost 7 bases and 3 bases, there was a span of 12 bases. In nucleotides, the CDR3 is TGTGCCAGCATCCGCAGGGCCTCTAATGAAAAACTGTTTTTT. Its protein is CASIRRASNEKLFF.

This clone was found once. V gene TRBV29-1 combines with J gene TRBJ2-5; TRBD2 might be the D (6 bases). This CDR3 region has 16 residues. Trimming removed 0 bases from V and 4 bases from J, with 18 bases in between. Germline assignment: CDR1 SQVTM and CDR2 ANQGSEA. Here the CDR3 DNA reads TGCAGCGTTGAAGATCTGCCCCTACTAGCCCCAGAGACCCAGTACTTC. Amino acid sequence: CSVEDLPLLAPETQYF.

This clone was recorded once. The chain uses TRBV4-3 and TRBJ2-1; no definite D call. The CDR3 has 14 residues. Germline V lookup: CDR1 LGHNA, CDR2 YSLEER. Trimming pared 1 base from V and 6 bases from J, leaving 10 bases between. The CDR3 spells CASSQGGWSNEQFF. The CDR3, as DNA: TGCGCCAGCAGCCAAGGTGGCTGGTCCAATGAGCAGTTCTTC.

CDR3 sequence reads: CALSRSGPTLVQYF. The CDR3 DNA sequence: TGTGCCCTAAGTCGGAGCGGTCCCACCTTGGTGCAGTACTTC. The chain uses TRBV7-9 and TRBJ2-7; tentatively, D is TRBD2 (5 bases). Germline CDR1 is SEHNR and CDR2 is FQNEAQ (reference sequence). The CDR3 runs 14 residues. Trimming shortened V by 11 bases and J by 9 bases, and 26 bases separated the two germline ends.

A single count supports this clone. The chain joins TRBV5-6 to TRBJ2-7; D is possibly TRBD1 (6 bases). Germline CDR1 SGHDT, CDR2 YYEEEE. The length of the CDR3 is 16 residues. V lost 0 bases and J lost 0, with 13 bases in between. CDR3 amino acids: CASSLVDSTYSYEQYF. The CDR3 nucleotides read TGTGCCAGCAGCTTGGTGGACAGCACCTACTCCTACGAGCAGTACTTC. The variable domain in full, completed from reference TRBV5-6 and TRBJ2-7, reads DAGVTQSPTHLIKTRGQQVTLRCSPKSGHDTVSWYQQALGQGPQFIFQYYEEEERQRGNFPDRFSGHQFPNYSSELNVNALLLGDSALYLCASSLVDSTYSYEQYFGPGTRLTVT.

The chain employs TRBV2 and TRBJ2-2, with 9 positions matching TRBD1. There are 15 residues in the CDR3. The germline gives CDR1 SNHLY, CDR2 FYNNEI. The V segment lost 4 bases and the J segment 0 bases; nucleotides outside the gene matches: 0. The CDR3 sequence is CASSGQGANTGELFF. As DNA, the CDR3 is TGTGCCAGCAGTGGACAGGGGGCGAACACCGGGGAGCTGTTTTTT.

This rearrangement joins TRBV4-2 to TRBJ2-1; 9 bases match TRBD2. V gave up 0 bases and J gave up 4 bases; unmatched junction bases: 4. Germline V lookup: CDR1 LGHNA, CDR2 YNFKEQ. This CDR3 has 16 residues. CDR3 DNA: TGTGCCAGCAGCCAAGAAGCTAGCGGGACTTACAATGAGCAGTTCTTC. It yields the protein CASSQEASGTYNEQFF.

The rearrangement joins TRBV27 to TRBJ2-7; no clear D gene. CDR3 size: 12 residues. Germline CDR1 MNHEY, CDR2 SMNVEV (reference sequence). Trimming cost V 4 bases and J 0 bases, with 4 bases left between them. Here the CDR3 reads CASSSSSYEQYF. The DNA for the CDR3 is TGTGCCAGCAGTTCCAGCTCCTACGAGCAGTACTTC.

The J gene is TRBJ2-1, the V gene TRBV18, with D possibly TRBD2 on 5 matching bases. This CDR3 is 16 amino acids long. Germline-derived CDR1 and CDR2 are KGHSH and LQKENI. Trimming cost V 3 bases and J 6 bases, with 18 bases left between them. This CDR3 reads CASSPIWSGNTNEQFF. The CDR3 nucleotides are TGTGCCAGCTCACCGATCTGGAGCGGAAATACCAATGAGCAGTTCTTC.

The gene calls are TRBV28 and TRBJ1-3; TRBD1 matches at 7 bases. V shed 7 bases, J shed 2 bases, and the junction held 5 bases outside the gene matches. CDR3 length: 14 residues. CDR1 and CDR2 (germline): MDHEN, SYDVKM. The DNA for the CDR3 is TGTGCCAGCACAAGACAGGGAGCTGGAAACACCATATATTTT. It yields the protein CASTRQGAGNTIYF. Filled out from reference TRBV28 and TRBJ1-3, the complete variable domain reads DVKVTQSSRYLVKRTGEKVFLECVQDMDHENMFWYRQDPGLGLRLIYFSYDVKMKEKGDIPEGYSVSREKKERFSLILESASTNQTSMYLCASTRQGAGNTIYFGEGSWLTVV.

This chain links TRBV7-6 with TRBJ1-2; D is perhaps TRBD1 (5 bases). This CDR3 has 15 residues. Germline assignment: CDR1 SGHVS and CDR2 FNYEAQ. Trimming removed 5 bases at V and 7 bases at J, with 20 bases between. The CDR3 DNA sequence: TGTGCCAGCAGCCCAAAGGCGTACCCCCAGGGTGGCTACACCTTC. Protein product: CASSPKAYPQGGYTF.

The chain is built from TRBV29-1 and TRBJ2-1; tentatively, D is TRBD1 (7 bases). V lost 7 bases to trimming and J lost 7 bases, with 14 bases between them. The CDR3 contains 12 residues. Germline V CDR1 and CDR2: SQVTM, ANQGSEA. The CDR3: CSAGQAGNEQFF. The CDR3 DNA reads as TGCAGCGCCGGACAGGCGGGGAATGAGCAGTTCTTC.

V and J are TRBV7-2 and TRBJ2-7; no firm D call. CDR3 length: 16 residues. From germline, CDR1 is SGHTA and CDR2 FQGNSA. The V and J ends lost 0 bases and 0 bases respectively, with 12 bases between them. This CDR3 reads CASSLAPETSSYEQYF. The CDR3 coding sequence is TGTGCCAGCAGCTTAGCTCCGGAGACCTCCTCCTACGAGCAGTACTTC.

This clone was found once. The V and J genes are TRBV28 and TRBJ1-2; maybe TRBD1 (5 bases). V was pared by 6 bases and J by 5 bases, with 19 bases between. Looked up from germline, CDR1 is MDHEN and CDR2 is SYDVKM. The CDR3 sequence is 15 residues long. CDR3 protein: CASSTGGSVHYGYTF. For the CDR3, the DNA is TGTGCCAGCAGCACTGGGGGGTCAGTCCATTATGGCTACACCTTC.

V and J are TRBV11-1 and TRBJ2-5; 9 bases are a match to TRBD1. Per germline, CDR1 SGHAT and CDR2 FQDESV (reference sequence). The V and J ends lost 3 bases and 5 bases, in that order; junction bases with no gene match: 10. The CDR3 covers 16 residues. The CDR3 region is CASSLVSQGAGETQYF. The CDR3 DNA is TGTGCCAGCAGCTTGGTGTCACAGGGGGCAGGGGAGACCCAGTACTTC.

The V call is TRBV7-2, the J call TRBJ2-7, with a possible D match to TRBD1 (6 bases). Germline V gene lookup returns CDR1 SGHTA and CDR2 FQGNSA. Trimming took off 7 bases at V and 4 bases at J, with 11 bases between the two ends. The CDR3 is made up of 12 amino acids. CDR3 nucleotides: TGTGCCAGCACCCAAGGGGGTTACGAGCAGTACTTC. As protein: CASTQGGYEQYF.

The rearrangement uses TRBV28 and TRBJ1-2, with TRBD1 as a possible D gene (6 bases). V was cut by 1 base and J by 5 bases, with 11 bases left in between. The CDR3 extends over 14 amino acids. The germline gives CDR1 MDHEN, CDR2 SYDVKM. The DNA for the CDR3 is TGTGCCAGCAGTTTATCGGGGACACCTTATGGCTACACCTTC. Its protein is CASSLSGTPYGYTF.